This passage covers 21 T cell receptor beta chains from one sample sequenced in a study of T cell responses to AZD1222 COVID-19 vaccine. The protocol was immunoSEQ multiplex PCR, while the TCRdb copy is restricted to in-frame clones and leaves out a portion. Altogether 120,000 or so clones are present, about 90% being singletons, with the ten largest covering approximately 1%. The material was peripheral blood, obtained on day 0 of AZD1222 vaccination. These TCRs come from an adult in good health.

The table lists this clone with many counts. The chain combines TRBV2 with TRBJ2-1; TRBD2 matches 8 bases. The germline gives CDR1 SNHLY, CDR2 FYNNEI. V lost 8 bases to trimming and J lost 9 bases; unmatched junction nucleotides: 6. The CDR3 contains 12 residues. The CDR3 DNA reads as TGTGCCAGCTTACCGGGGGGGACTGAGCAGTTCTTC. Protein product: CASLPGGTEQFF.

This sequence joins TRBV9 and TRBJ1-3; D gene ambiguous. Germline values: CDR1 SGDLS, CDR2 YYNGEE. This CDR3 region has 15 residues. Trimming stripped 1 base from V and 0 bases from J, with 8 bases between. DNA for the CDR3: TGTGCCAGCAGCGTACGTGCCGACTCTGGAAACACCATATATTTT. This sequence encodes CASSVRADSGNTIYF.

V is TRBV29-1 and J is TRBJ2-7, with TRBD2 as a possible D gene (6 bases). Trimming shortened V by 4 bases and J by 2 bases, and 15 bases separated the two germline ends. The CDR3 runs to 14 residues. Looked up from germline, CDR1 is SQVTM and CDR2 is ANQGSEA. The CDR3 protein is CSVALTSSAYEQYF. CDR3 sequence (DNA): TGCAGCGTTGCCTTGACTAGTTCTGCCTACGAGCAGTACTTC.

The CDR3 here is CASSEGHRGLSPLHF. CDR3 in DNA: TGTGCCAGCTCGGAGGGACACAGGGGTTTATCACCCCTCCACTTT. V is TRBV18 and J is TRBJ1-6, with TRBD1 matching over 7 bases. Trimming removed 6 bases from V and 10 bases from J; junction bases left unmatched: 12. The CDR3 covers 15 residues. Per germline, CDR1 KGHSH and CDR2 LQKENI.

V is TRBV5-1 and J is TRBJ2-5, with D uncertain. Looked up from germline, CDR1 is SGHRS and CDR2 is YFSETQ. With 2 bases removed from V and 0 bases from J, the gap between germline ends came to 14 bases. The CDR3 runs to 16 residues. The chain's CDR3 is CASSFTPAPYQETQYF. As DNA, the CDR3 is TGCGCCAGCAGCTTCACCCCGGCCCCGTACCAAGAGACCCAGTACTTC.

This clone was seen a handful of times. The sample has other DNA sequences that encode this CDR3 too. The chain uses TRBV30 and TRBJ2-3; D is unclear. This CDR3 spans 12 amino acids. Germline CDR1 and CDR2: GTSNPN and SVGIG (reference sequence). The germline V and J ends were trimmed by 6 bases and 0 bases, with 7 bases remaining between them. CDR3 bases: TGTGCCTGCCAAGACAGCACAGATACGCAGTATTTT. Its translation is CACQDSTDTQYF.

The CDR3 loop reads CASRRTGEKDTQYF. The CDR3 DNA follows: TGTGCCAGCAGGAGGACAGGGGAAAAAGATACGCAGTATTTT. V is TRBV5-8 and J is TRBJ2-3; TRBD1 aligns across 9 bases. Unmatched junction bases numbered 6, after V lost 5 bases and J lost 5 bases. This CDR3 has 14 residues. Germline V gene lookup returns CDR1 SGHTS and CDR2 YDEGEE.

This clone was observed a handful of times. The chain uses TRBV5-5 and TRBJ2-1; 9 bases map to TRBD2. This CDR3 has 15 amino acids. V dropped 1 base and J dropped 9; count of bases not matched to a gene: 8. Germline V CDR1 and CDR2: SGHKS, YYEKEE (reference sequence). For the CDR3, the DNA is TGTGCCAGCAGCTTGTTTAGCGGGAGTCGGGGTGAGCAGTTCTTC. Amino acid sequence: CASSLFSGSRGEQFF.

CDR3 sequence reads: CASSFTANTEAFF. The CDR3 DNA follows: TGTGCCAGCAGCTTTACAGCGAACACTGAAGCTTTCTTT. This rearrangement joins TRBV7-9 to TRBJ1-1, with D hard to call. The CDR3 consists of 13 residues. Looked up from germline, CDR1 is SEHNR and CDR2 is FQNEAQ (reference sequence). The V end was cut by 3 bases, the J end by 1 base, with 6 bases between.

The rearrangement joins TRBV7-3 to TRBJ2-1; D remains unclear. Per the germline V gene, CDR1 is SGHTA and CDR2 is FQGTGA. The V gene lost 8 bases and the J gene lost 3 bases, with 5 bases spanning the gap. This CDR3 has 11 residues. The CDR3 protein is CASYSYNEQFF. In nucleotides, the CDR3 is TGTGCCAGCTATAGCTACAATGAGCAGTTCTTC.

The rearrangement uses TRBV4-1 and TRBJ2-3; D gene uncertain. Looked up from germline, CDR1 is MGHRA and CDR2 is YSYEKL. This CDR3 comprises 13 residues. Trimming pared 0 bases from V and 2 bases from J, leaving 3 bases between. The CDR3 DNA reads TGCGCCAGCAGCCAAGATTACACAGATACGCAGTATTTT. Protein product: CASSQDYTDTQYF.

The rearrangement uses TRBV6-5 and TRBJ1-2; D gene uncertain. The germline gives CDR1 MNHEY, CDR2 SVGAGI. There are 13 residues in the CDR3. Trimming took off 7 bases at V and 4 bases at J, with 13 bases between the two ends. CDR3 loop: CASTQSLLYGYTF. The CDR3 DNA sequence: TGTGCCAGCACCCAGTCGCTGCTCTATGGCTACACCTTC.

V and J are TRBV4-1 and TRBJ2-7; D not resolved. V was cut by 1 base and J by 3 bases, with 10 bases left in between. This CDR3 is built from 14 residues. Germline V gene lookup returns CDR1 MGHRA and CDR2 YSYEKL. This chain's CDR3 is CASSQGFSRYEQYF. The CDR3 nucleotides read TGCGCCAGCAGCCAAGGGTTTAGCCGCTACGAGCAGTACTTC.

This chain connects TRBV3-1 (or the pseudogene TRBV3-2) to TRBJ2-2; D gene unclear. CDR1 and CDR2 (germline): LGHDT, YNNKEL (reference sequence). This CDR3 comprises 14 residues. Trimming cost V 0 bases and J 6 bases, with 8 bases left between them. In nucleotides, the CDR3 is TGTGCCAGCAGCCAAGAGGTGGGATCCGGGGAGCTGTTTTTT. Translating gives CASSQEVGSGELFF.

The chain recombines TRBV5-1 with TRBJ2-4, with 10 bases matching TRBD2. V trimming: 0 bases; J trimming: 8 bases; junction bases outside the gene matches: 5. CDR3 size: 15 residues. Germline lookup yields CDR1 SGHRS and CDR2 YFSETQ. The CDR3 DNA follows: TGCGCCAGCAGCTTGGCCCTAGCGGGAGCTGACATTCAGTACTTC. Its protein is CASSLALAGADIQYF.

The genes are TRBV7-9 and TRBJ1-3; TRBD1 matches at 9 bases. Germline V lookup: CDR1 SEHNR, CDR2 FQNEAQ (reference sequence). The CDR3 is made up of 16 amino acids. The V segment lost 5 bases and the J segment 0 bases; nucleotides outside the gene matches: 5. In DNA, the CDR3 is TGTGCCAGCAGCGCAACAGGGGGCAGCTCTGGAAACACCATATATTTT. Encoded protein: CASSATGGSSGNTIYF.

The chain recombines TRBV6-6 with TRBJ1-1, with a weak D call TRBD1 (6 bases). CDR1 is MNHNY, CDR2 SVGAGI, per germline (reference sequence). The CDR3 consists of 15 residues. The V gene lost 4 bases and the J gene lost 4 bases, with 16 bases spanning the gap. CDR3 coding DNA: TGTGCCAGCAGTTCCAGGGGAATTGGCGCCACTGAAGCTTTCTTT. As protein: CASSSRGIGATEAFF.

The chain uses TRBV3-1 (or the pseudogene TRBV3-2) and TRBJ2-1; 11 bases line up with TRBD2. Germline lookup yields CDR1 LGHDT and CDR2 YNNKEL (reference sequence). This CDR3 has 15 residues. The V gene end was trimmed by 4 bases and the J gene end by 3 bases; junction bases not matched to a gene: 2. Written as DNA, the CDR3 is TGTGCCAGCAGCCTGGGACTAGCGGTCTACAATGAGCAGTTCTTC. Its translation is CASSLGLAVYNEQFF.

The rearrangement uses TRBV18 and TRBJ1-2; D not resolved. This CDR3 spans 15 amino acids. Trimming left V 2 bases short and J 8 bases short, with 18 bases between. Germline lookup yields CDR1 KGHSH and CDR2 LQKENI. CDR3 residues: CASSPTAYGVDGYTF. The CDR3, as DNA: TGTGCCAGCTCACCAACGGCCTATGGGGTTGACGGCTACACCTTC. Full variable domain (remainder filled in from reference TRBV18 and TRBJ1-2): NAGVMQNPRHLVRRRGQEARLRCSPMKGHSHVYWYRQLPEEGLKFMVYLQKENIIDESGMPKERFSAEFPKEGPSILRIQQVVRGDSAAYFCASSPTAYGVDGYTFGSGTRLTVV.

The CDR3 spells CASRKRGVIVNEQFF. The CDR3 bases are TGTGCCAGCAGGAAGCGGGGAGTAATTGTGAATGAGCAGTTCTTC. This chain links TRBV6-5 with TRBJ2-1; 7 nucleotides align to TRBD2. V dropped 6 bases and J dropped 7; count of bases not matched to a gene: 12. Germline CDR1 MNHEY, CDR2 SVGAGI. This CDR3 has 15 residues.

The rearrangement uses TRBV6-5 and TRBJ2-1; the match to TRBD2 covers 14 bases. The germline CDR1 and CDR2 sequences are MNHEY and SVGAGI. V was clipped by 2 bases and J by 9 bases; unmatched bases: 6. This CDR3 has 16 residues. The CDR3 here is CASSYTGLAGAGEQFF. CDR3 coding DNA: TGTGCCAGCAGTTACACGGGACTAGCGGGAGCTGGTGAGCAGTTCTTC.